This T cell receptor beta chain was sequenced for a study of cytomegalovirus exposure and HLA in healthy donors. The V and J ends lost 4 bases and 2 bases, in that order; junction bases with no gene match: 6. Germline CDR1 reads SGHRS; CDR2 reads YFSETQ. The length of the CDR3 is 15 residues. Amplification used 60 Vbeta primers and 13 Jbeta primers. Clones were sequenced by immunoSEQ multiplex PCR, and TCRdb holds only the in-frame ones, with some missing. The data contain approximately 110,000 clones, roughly 82% of them singletons. The source is a woman aged 40 to 49 in good health and CMV-seropositive. V is TRBV5-1 and J is TRBJ2-3; 8 bases match TRBD1. Sequencing used PBMCs. CDR3 amino acids: CASSTDRADTDTQYF. The CDR3 nucleotides read TGCGCCAGCAGCACGGACAGGGCAGACACAGATACGCAGTATTTT. The variable domain in full, with the rest retrieved from reference TRBV5-1 and TRBJ2-3, is KAGVTQTPRYLIKTRGQQVTLSCSPISGHRSVSWYQQTPGQGLQFLFEYFSETQRNKGNFPGRFSGRQFSNSRSEMNVSTLELGDSALYLCASSTDRADTDTQYFGPGTRLTVL.